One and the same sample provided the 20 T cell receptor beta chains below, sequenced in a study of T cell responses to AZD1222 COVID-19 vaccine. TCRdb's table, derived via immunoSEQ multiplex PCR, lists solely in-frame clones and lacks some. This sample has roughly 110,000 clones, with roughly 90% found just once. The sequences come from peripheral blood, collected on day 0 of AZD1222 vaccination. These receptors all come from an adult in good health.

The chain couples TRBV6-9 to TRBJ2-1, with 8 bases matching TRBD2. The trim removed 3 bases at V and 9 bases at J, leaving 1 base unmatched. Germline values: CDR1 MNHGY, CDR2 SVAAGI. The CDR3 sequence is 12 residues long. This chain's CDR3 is CASSYGGVEQFF. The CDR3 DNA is TGTGCCAGCAGTTACGGGGGGGTTGAGCAGTTCTTC.

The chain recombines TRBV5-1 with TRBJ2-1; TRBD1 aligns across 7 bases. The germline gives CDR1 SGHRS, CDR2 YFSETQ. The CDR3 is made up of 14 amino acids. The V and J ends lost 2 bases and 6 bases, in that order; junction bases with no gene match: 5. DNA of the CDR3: TGCGCCAGCAGCTTCCCGGGACAGCTCAATGAGCAGTTCTTC. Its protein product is CASSFPGQLNEQFF.

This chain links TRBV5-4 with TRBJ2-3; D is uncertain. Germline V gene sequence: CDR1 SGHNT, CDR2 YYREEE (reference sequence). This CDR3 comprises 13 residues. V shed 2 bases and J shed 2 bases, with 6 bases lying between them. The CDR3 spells CASSFPHTDTQYF. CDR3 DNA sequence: TGTGCCAGCAGCTTCCCCCACACAGATACGCAGTATTTT.

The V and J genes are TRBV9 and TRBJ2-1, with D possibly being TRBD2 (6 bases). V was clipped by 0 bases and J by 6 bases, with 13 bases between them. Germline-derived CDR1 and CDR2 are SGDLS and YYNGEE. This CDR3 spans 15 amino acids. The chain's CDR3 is CASSVASTSSNEQFF. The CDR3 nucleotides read TGTGCCAGCAGCGTAGCATCGACTAGTAGCAATGAGCAGTTCTTC.

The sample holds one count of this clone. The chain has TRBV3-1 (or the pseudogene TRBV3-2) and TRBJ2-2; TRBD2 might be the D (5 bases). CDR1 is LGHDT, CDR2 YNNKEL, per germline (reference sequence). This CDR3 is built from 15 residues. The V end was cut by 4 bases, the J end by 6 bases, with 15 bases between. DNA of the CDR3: TGTGCCAGCAGCCGAAACGCTGCTAGCTCCGGGGAGCTGTTTTTT. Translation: CASSRNAASSGELFF.

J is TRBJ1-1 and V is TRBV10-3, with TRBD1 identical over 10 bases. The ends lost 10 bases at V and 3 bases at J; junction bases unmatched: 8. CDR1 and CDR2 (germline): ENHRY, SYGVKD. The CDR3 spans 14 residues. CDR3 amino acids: CATSAGQGYTEAFF. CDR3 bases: TGTGCCACCTCTGCGGGACAGGGGTACACTGAAGCTTTCTTT.

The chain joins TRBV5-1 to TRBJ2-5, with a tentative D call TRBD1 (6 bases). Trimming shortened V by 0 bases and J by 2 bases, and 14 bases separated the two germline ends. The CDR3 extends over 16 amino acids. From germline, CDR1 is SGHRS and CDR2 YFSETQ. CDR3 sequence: CASSLAGTLLQETQYF. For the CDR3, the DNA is TGCGCCAGCAGCTTGGCCGGGACACTACTTCAAGAGACCCAGTACTTC.

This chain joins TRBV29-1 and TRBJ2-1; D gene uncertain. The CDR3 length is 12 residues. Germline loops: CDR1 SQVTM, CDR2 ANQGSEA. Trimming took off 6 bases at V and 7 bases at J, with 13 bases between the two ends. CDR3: CSVYHPGNEQFF. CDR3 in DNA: TGCAGCGTCTACCATCCCGGGAATGAGCAGTTCTTC.

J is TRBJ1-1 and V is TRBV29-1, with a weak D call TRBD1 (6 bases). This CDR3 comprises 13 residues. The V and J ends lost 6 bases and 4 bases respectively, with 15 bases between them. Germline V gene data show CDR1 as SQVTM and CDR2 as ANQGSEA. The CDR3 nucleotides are TGCAGCGTGCCACAAGGGGGGGGCACTGAAGCTTTCTTT. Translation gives CSVPQGGGTEAFF. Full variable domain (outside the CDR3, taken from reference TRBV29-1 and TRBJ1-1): SAVISQKPSRDICQRGTSLTIQCQVDSQVTMMFWYRQQPGQSLTLIATANQGSEATYESGFVIDKFPISRPNLTFSTLTVSNMSPEDSSIYLCSVPQGGGTEAFFGQGTRLTVV.

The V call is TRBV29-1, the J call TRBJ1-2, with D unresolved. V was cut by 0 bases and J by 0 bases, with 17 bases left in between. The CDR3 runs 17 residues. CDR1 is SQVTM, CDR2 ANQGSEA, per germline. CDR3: CSVEDRASGFSNYGYTF. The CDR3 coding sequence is TGCAGCGTTGAAGATCGGGCTTCAGGTTTCTCTAACTATGGCTACACCTTC.

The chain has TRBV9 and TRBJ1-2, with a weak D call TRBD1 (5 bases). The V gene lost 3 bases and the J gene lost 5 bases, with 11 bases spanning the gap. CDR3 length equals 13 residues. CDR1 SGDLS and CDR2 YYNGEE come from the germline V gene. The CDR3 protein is CASSGTTVYGYTF. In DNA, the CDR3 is TGTGCCAGCAGCGGTACGACAGTGTATGGCTACACCTTC.

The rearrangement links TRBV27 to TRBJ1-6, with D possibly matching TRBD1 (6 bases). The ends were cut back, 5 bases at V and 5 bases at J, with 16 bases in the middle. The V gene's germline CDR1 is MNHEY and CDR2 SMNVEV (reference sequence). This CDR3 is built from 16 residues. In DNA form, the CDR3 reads TGTGCCAGCAGTCCACAGGGCCCATCAAATAATTCACCCCTCCACTTT. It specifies CASSPQGPSNNSPLHF.

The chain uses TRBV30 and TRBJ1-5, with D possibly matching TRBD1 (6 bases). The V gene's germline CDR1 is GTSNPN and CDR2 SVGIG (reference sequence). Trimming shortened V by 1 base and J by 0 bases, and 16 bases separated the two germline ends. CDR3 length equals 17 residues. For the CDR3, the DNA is TGTGCCTGGAGTGGAGGCAGGGGCCCATATAGCAATCAGCCCCAGCATTTT. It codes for CAWSGGRGPYSNQPQHF.

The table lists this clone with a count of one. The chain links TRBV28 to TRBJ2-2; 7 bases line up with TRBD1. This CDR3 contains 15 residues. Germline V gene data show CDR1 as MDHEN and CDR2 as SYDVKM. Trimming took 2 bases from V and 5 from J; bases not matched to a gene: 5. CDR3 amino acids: CASSLPTGYTGELFF. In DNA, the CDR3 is TGTGCCAGCAGTTTACCGACAGGGTATACCGGGGAGCTGTTTTTT.

The DNA of the CDR3 is TGTGCCAGCAGCCGACGGGGTACCGGGGAGCTGTTTTTT. The encoded protein is CASSRRGTGELFF. The chain carries TRBV9 and TRBJ2-2; D might be TRBD2 (5 bases). Germline V gene sequence: CDR1 SGDLS, CDR2 YYNGEE. V was shortened by 4 bases and J by 5 bases, with 9 bases between the two germline ends. This CDR3 is 13 amino acids long.

CDR3 coding DNA: TGTGCCAGCAGTTACTCTACAGCGAACACTGAAGCTTTCTTT. It translates to CASSYSTANTEAFF. The V gene is TRBV6-6, the J gene TRBJ1-1; D is ambiguous. The CDR3 has 14 residues. Germline V gene data show CDR1 as MNHNY and CDR2 as SVGAGI (reference sequence). The V and J ends lost 0 bases and 1 base respectively, with 6 bases between them.

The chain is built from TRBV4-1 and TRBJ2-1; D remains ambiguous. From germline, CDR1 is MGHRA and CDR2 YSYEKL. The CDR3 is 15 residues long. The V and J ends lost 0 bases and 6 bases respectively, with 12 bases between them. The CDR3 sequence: CASSQDMLVSNEQFF. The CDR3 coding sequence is TGCGCCAGCAGCCAAGATATGCTAGTCTCCAATGAGCAGTTCTTC.

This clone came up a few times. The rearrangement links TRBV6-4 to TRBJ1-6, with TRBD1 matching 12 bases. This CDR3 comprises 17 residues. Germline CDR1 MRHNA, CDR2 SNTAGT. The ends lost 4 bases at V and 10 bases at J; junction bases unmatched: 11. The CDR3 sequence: CASSVLRDRGLRSPLHF. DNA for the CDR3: TGTGCCAGCAGTGTCCTCCGGGACAGGGGGCTTCGGTCACCCCTCCACTTT.

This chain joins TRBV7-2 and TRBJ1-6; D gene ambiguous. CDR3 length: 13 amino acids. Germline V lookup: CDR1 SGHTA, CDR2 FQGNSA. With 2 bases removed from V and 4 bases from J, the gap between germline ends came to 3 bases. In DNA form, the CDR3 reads TGTGCCAGCAGCTTAAGTTATAATTCACCCCTCCACTTT. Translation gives CASSLSYNSPLHF.

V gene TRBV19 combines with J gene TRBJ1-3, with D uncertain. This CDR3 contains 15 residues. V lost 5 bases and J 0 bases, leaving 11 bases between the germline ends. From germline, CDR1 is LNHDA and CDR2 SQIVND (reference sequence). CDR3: CASSRRQFSGNTIYF. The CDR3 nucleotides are TGTGCCAGTAGTCGACGACAATTCTCTGGAAACACCATATATTTT.